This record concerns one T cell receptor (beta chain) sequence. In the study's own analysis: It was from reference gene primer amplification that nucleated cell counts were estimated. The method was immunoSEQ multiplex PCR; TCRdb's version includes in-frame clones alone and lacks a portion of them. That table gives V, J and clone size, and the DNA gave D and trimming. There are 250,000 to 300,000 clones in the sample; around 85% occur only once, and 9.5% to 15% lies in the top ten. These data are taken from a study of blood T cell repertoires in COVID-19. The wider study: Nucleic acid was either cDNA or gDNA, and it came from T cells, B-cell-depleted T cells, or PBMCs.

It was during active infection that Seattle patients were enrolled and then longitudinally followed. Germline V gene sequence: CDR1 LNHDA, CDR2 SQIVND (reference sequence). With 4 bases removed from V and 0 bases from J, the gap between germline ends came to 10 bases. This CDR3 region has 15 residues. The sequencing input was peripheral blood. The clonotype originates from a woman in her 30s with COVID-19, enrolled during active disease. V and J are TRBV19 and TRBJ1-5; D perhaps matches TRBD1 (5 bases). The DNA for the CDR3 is TGTGCCAGTAGTAAAGGGGAGGGTAGCAATCAGCCCCAGCATTTT. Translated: CASSKGEGSNQPQHF.